The table lists the clone carrying this T cell receptor beta chain with many counts. The antigen is undetermined. Axillary draining lymph nodes of breast cancer patients supplied the node samples. This CDR3 comprises 13 residues. From germline, CDR1 is SGHRS and CDR2 YFSETQ. Between the trimmed V and J ends, which lost 0 bases and 4 bases, there was a span of 7 bases. One entry per CDR3 protein, called by TCRdb with MiXCR from the multiplex PCR reads. This sample carries around 140,000 distinct CDR3 sequences, less than 35% of them seen once, and the ten largest clones take around 2.5%. These data come from a study of breast tumors, draining lymph nodes, adjacent tissues. Points from the study as a whole: Most tumor T cells seemingly derive from lymph node, then expand in tumor. Tumor repertoires ranked between lymph nodes and nontumor tissue in diversity, with V and J gene preferences. Luminal-like breast cancer showed significantly higher tumor–nontumor repertoire similarity than basal-like. Tumor T cell lymph node origin was a supported hypothesis, not proven.

Sequencing was carried out using axillary lymph node tissue. This chain links TRBV5-1 with TRBJ1-2; D not certain. This TCR was sampled from a female donor with breast cancer. Some clones in this sample may be carry-over from other donors' samples. CDR3 loop: CASSLEYPYGYTF. As DNA, the CDR3 is TGCGCCAGCAGCTTGGAATATCCCTATGGCTACACCTTC.